The source of this TCR beta chain is a study of T cell responses to AZD1222 COVID-19 vaccine. Study outcomes and limitations: Females made up more of the donors, who were largely white British, and clonal diversity may have come out too low. Nearly half of spike-specific TCRs reportedly go after variant regions that carry no mutations.

The data were produced by immunoSEQ multiplex PCR, yet TCRdb's version contains in-frame clones alone and is incomplete. The table records 79,000 or so clones, 70% to 80% of them present only once. Comments on this clone: What it binds is not known.

Germline values: CDR1 MNHNS, CDR2 SASEGT. The CDR3 runs 15 residues. Trimming at V came to 1 base and at J to 7 bases, leaving 8 bases not matched to a gene. This rearrangement joins TRBV6-1 to TRBJ1-2; TRBD1 matches at 8 bases. The sample here was peripheral blood, taken 28 days after the second dose of the MenACWY control vaccine. This TCR was recovered from an adult who received the MenACWY meningococcal vaccine as a control. The CDR3 coding sequence is TGTGCCAGCAGTGAAGATTTTCAGGGGGCAGGTGGCTACACCTTC. This gives the protein CASSEDFQGAGGYTF.